This T cell receptor (beta chain) emerged from a study of identical twins (dated by TCRdb to the mid-2010s). Describing the broader study: To test whether fetal clonotypes persist, this study deep-sequenced TCR alpha and beta repertoires from monozygotic twins, from unrelated adults of various ages, and from cord blood. To rule out contamination, the twin experiments were replicated at different times with different library preparation protocols. General study outcomes and caveats: Because the same donors could not be followed over many years, conclusions were based on cross-sectional statistical analysis. Zero-insertion analyses could be partly confounded by invariant T cells such as MAIT and iNKT, though diverse VJ usage argued against such confounding for most clonotypes. Compared with coincidental sharing between unrelated individuals, an excess of low generation-probability sequences was observed among out-of-frame TCR alpha sequences shared between twins. The excess sharing between twins in beta out-of-frame sequences was weaker because fewer shared sequences reduced the signal-to-noise ratio. Out-of-frame TCR alpha sharing in monozygotic twins was systematically underestimated by recombination models, whereas sharing between unrelated individuals was in agreement with the recombination models. Abundant cord blood beta clonotypes carried fewer insertions; young adult naive repertoires showed a weaker similar trend, while memory repertoires showed none.

Turning to this clonotype: It has no known antigen specificity. Base qualities are not recorded, but no much larger clone differs from it by a single base.

The library was built by means of 5' RACE. This sample was sequenced with an Illumina HiSeq 2000. Template switching added a universal primer binding site, and the final cDNA carried a unique molecular identifier that allowed TCR cDNA molecules to be counted accurately. First-strand cDNA for TCR alpha and beta chains was synthesized from specific primers in the conserved constant-segment region. To control for contamination, each cDNA library was double barcoded with a SMART-Mk sample barcode plus Illumina barcodes. TruSeq adapter sequences along with Illumina sample barcodes were introduced in two successive PCR steps. The TCR alpha and beta cDNA libraries were sequenced on the Illumina HiSeq platform using custom primers. Per the original workflow: Raw reads were processed with MiGEC to extract unique molecular identifiers, and MiXCR was used to determine CDR3 positions. Recombination models were inferred per individual with the repgenHMM and IGoR tools using an EM algorithm. Shared clonotype analysis was performed with the tcR package in R, normalizing sharing by the product of cloneset sizes. To study raw recombination free of thymic and clonal selection effects, out-of-frame nonproductive sequences were analyzed. The public reads were run again by TCRdb, first through fastp at Q25 and then through MiXCR, and only productive beta chains were kept. Every entry covers one CDR3 protein and lists the most common genes and DNA from its rows. The V and J calls follow TCRdb's processing rather than the paper's. The sample table contains more than 1.5 million distinct CDR3 sequences; only one count was recorded for around 33% of them. The ten largest make up approximately 0.25% of the sample.

Every donor was a healthy Caucasian. Including the terminal cysteine and phenylalanine, the CDR3 comprises 16 residues. Only the CDR3 portion is preserved as DNA: 48 bases, with reading frame beginning at the first base. The germline V gene gives CDR1 as ENHRY and CDR2 as SYGVKD. Sequencing used cord blood. The receptor was isolated from a newborn girl in good health. The sequence is built from TRBV10-3 and TRBJ2-5; the D gene could be TRBD1 or TRBD2, each one agreeing over 5 bases. The end of the DNA fits TRBJ2-7 better, so the J call may be wrong. CDR3 loop: CAISDLRDAPMYEQYF. The bases are TGTGCCATCAGTGACCTCCGGGACGCTCCTATGTACGAGCAGTACTTC.